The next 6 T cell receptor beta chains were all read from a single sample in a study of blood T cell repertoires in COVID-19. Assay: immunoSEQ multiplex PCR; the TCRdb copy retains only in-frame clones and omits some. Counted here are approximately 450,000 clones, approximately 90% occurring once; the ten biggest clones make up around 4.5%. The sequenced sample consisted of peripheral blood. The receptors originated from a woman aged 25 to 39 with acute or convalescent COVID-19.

CDR3 nucleotides: TGTGCCAGCAGCTTGGACGGGATGAACACTGAAGCTTTCTTT. Translation: CASSLDGMNTEAFF. The J gene is TRBJ1-1, the V gene TRBV5-6, with D uncertain. Germline CDR1 SGHDT, CDR2 YYEEEE. This CDR3 has 14 residues. V lost 0 bases to trimming and J lost 0 bases, with 6 bases between them.

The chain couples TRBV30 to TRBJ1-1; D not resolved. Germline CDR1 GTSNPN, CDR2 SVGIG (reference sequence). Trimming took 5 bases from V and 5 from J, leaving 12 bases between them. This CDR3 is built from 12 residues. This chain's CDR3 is CAWYPGGTEAFF. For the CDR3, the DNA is TGTGCCTGGTACCCGGGTGGGACTGAAGCTTTCTTT.

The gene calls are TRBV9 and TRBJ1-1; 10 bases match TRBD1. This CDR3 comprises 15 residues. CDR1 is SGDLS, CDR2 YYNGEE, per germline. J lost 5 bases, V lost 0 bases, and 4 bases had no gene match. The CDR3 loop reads CASSVGTGGMTEAFF. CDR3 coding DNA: TGTGCCAGCAGCGTAGGGACAGGGGGAATGACTGAAGCTTTCTTT.

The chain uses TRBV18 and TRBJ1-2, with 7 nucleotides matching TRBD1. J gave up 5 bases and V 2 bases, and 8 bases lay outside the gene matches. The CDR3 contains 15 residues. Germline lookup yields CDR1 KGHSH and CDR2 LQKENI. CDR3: CASSPSQGDLYGYTF. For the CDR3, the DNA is TGTGCCAGCTCACCATCCCAGGGGGACCTATATGGCTACACCTTC.

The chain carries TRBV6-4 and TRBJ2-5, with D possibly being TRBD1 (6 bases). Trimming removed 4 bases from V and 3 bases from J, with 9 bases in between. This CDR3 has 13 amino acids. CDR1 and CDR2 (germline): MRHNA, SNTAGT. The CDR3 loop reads CASSGGGEETQYF. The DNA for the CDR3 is TGTGCCAGCAGTGGAGGGGGAGAAGAGACCCAGTACTTC.

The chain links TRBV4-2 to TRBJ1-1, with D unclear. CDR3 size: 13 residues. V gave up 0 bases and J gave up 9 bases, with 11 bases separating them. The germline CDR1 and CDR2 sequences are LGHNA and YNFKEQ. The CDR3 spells CASSQEGFRQAFF. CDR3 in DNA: TGTGCCAGCAGCCAAGAAGGTTTCAGGCAAGCTTTCTTT.